Listed here is a single T cell receptor beta chain. The specificity of this receptor is unknown. No much larger clonotype is one base removed from it; base qualities were not supplied. Via the germline V gene, CDR1 is MDHEN and CDR2 SYDVKM. The V end gives up 7 bases and the J end 5 bases, leaving 8 bases in the junction not matched to a gene. The CDR3 measures 15 amino acids from cysteine to phenylalanine. Just the 45-base CDR3 DNA is kept, in frame starting at base 1. The immunoSEQ Assay was used to sequence TCR beta CDR3 regions from DNA. The study's own analysis went as follows. T cell density was computed as TCR beta template counts normalized to usable DNA estimated by amplifying housekeeping genes. Richness was estimated with the preseqR package, extrapolating to 400,000 templates for PBMC samples and 120,000 templates for tissue samples. Clonality was taken to be one minus Pielou's evenness. Differential abundance testing on productive amino-acid clonotypes, with a minimum total count of 5 and an alpha of 0.1, was used to identify tissue-enriched TCRs. The Jaccard Index and the Morisita Overlap Index were used to measure repertoire overlap between compartments. GLIPH grouped TCR beta CDR3s together with public tetramer-defined viral CDR3s, and a viral motif had to include at least three viral sequences and also show V-gene enrichment. The source is immuneACCESS, and TCRdb retained only in-frame sequences with V and J called. Part of the clones is not carried over; for the studies checked, unresolved V genes explain less than half of this, and the remainder is unexplained. The DNA was the basis for D and trimming; V, J and clone size are from that table. This sample lists around 1,700 clones; under 45% were detected once. Clones ranked in the top ten supply less than 40% of the sample.

These data originate in a study of T cells in localized non-small cell lung cancer (TCRdb year 2020). About the full investigation: The study examined T cell repertoires in approximately 240 patients with early-stage NSCLC and compared tumors with uninvolved tumor-adjacent lungs. The cohort was made up of around 240 treatment-naive NSCLC patients whose localized lung tumors had been resected. NSCLC patients had a mean age of approximately 72 years, and around 140 were male and some 98 female.

Uninvolved adjacent lung was sampled at least 2 cm away from the tumor margin, and two independent pathologists confirmed that the tissue had no atypia. At diagnosis, tumor, uninvolved tumor-adjacent lung and peripheral blood were collected and then preserved as a mix of FFPE and fresh-frozen material. Study-wide findings and limitations: Uninvolved tumor-adjacent lung showed the highest T cell clonality, higher than tumor, which suggests more focused antigenic responses in the uninvolved tumor-adjacent lung. Higher T cell density in blood was associated with longer overall survival, whereas higher clonality in adjacent lung was associated with shorter survival. Because multi-region sequencing of the tumors was not done, intratumor heterogeneity could not be ruled out. A median of approximately 50 of the top 100 tumor clones turned up in the paired uninvolved adjacent lung, and 25 to 35 of those clones also ranked among the top 100 of that same adjacent lung. Because the study design was exploratory, TCR variables were selected using unadjusted p-values without false-discovery rate correction.

The material sequenced was normal lung tissue next to the tumor, taken before any cancer treatment. The rearranged chain carries TRBV28 and TRBJ2-1; the central 10 bases match TRBD1. This receptor was identified in a woman aged 40 to 75 with stage II lung adenocarcinoma. Read as DNA, the sequence is TGTGCCAGCACCCTCCCCGGGACAGGGGACAATGAGCAGTTCTTC. Its protein is CASTLPGTGDNEQFF. The variable domain in full, with residues beyond the CDR3 obtained from the reference TRBV28 and TRBJ2-1 genes, is DVKVTQSSRYLVKRTGEKVFLECVQDMDHENMFWYRQDPGLGLRLIYFSYDVKMKEKGDIPEGYSVSREKKERFSLILESASTNQTSMYLCASTLPGTGDNEQFFGPGTRLTVL.